Listed here are 20 T cell receptor beta chains from one sample, sequenced in a study of Graves' ophthalmopathy and Graves' hyperthyroidism. Amplifying from RNA transcripts, the study obtained TCR beta CDR3 regions. In the first round, RT-PCR was carried out with HTBI primers, and a multiplex PCR formed the second round. TCRdb ran MiXCR on the multiplex PCR reads and lists one entry per CDR3 protein. The sample lists 680,000 or so distinct CDR3 sequences, roughly 20% seen once, with approximately 6.5% in the top ten. Specimen: peripheral blood. The origin of the receptors is a young woman with stable Graves' hyperthyroidism. Some clones in this sample may be carry-over from other donors' samples.

The chain links TRBV12-3 or TRBV12-4 to TRBJ2-5, with D unresolved. CDR3 length: 14 amino acids. The ends were cut back, 4 bases at V and 5 bases at J, with 14 bases in the middle. The CDR3 sequence: CASSSTLSWETQYF. In nucleotides, the CDR3 is TGTGCCAGCAGTTCCACCTTATCCTGGGAGACCCAGTACTTC.

This clonotype was counted many times. The chain combines TRBV6-1 with TRBJ1-2; the D gene is possibly TRBD1 (5 bases). The CDR3 runs to 13 residues. Germline V gene sequence: CDR1 MNHNS, CDR2 SASEGT. Deletions cut 3 bases from V and 3 bases from J, with 8 bases between. The CDR3 loop reads CASSEARDYGYTF. The CDR3 bases are TGTGCCAGCAGTGAGGCCAGGGACTATGGCTACACCTTC.

The chain recombines TRBV18 with TRBJ2-5, with TRBD2 as a possible D gene (6 bases). The CDR3 extends over 15 amino acids. The V gene lost 3 bases and the J gene lost 1 base, with 12 bases spanning the gap. Germline CDR1 KGHSH, CDR2 LQKENI. The CDR3 coding sequence is TGTGCCAGCTCACCGGGACGGGGGTTCCAAGAGACCCAGTACTTC. Translated: CASSPGRGFQETQYF.

The chain recombines TRBV2 with TRBJ2-7; 9 positions match TRBD1. This CDR3 contains 16 residues. CDR1 and CDR2 (germline): SNHLY, FYNNEI. V shed 0 bases and J 4 bases; nucleotides not matched to a gene: 7. This chain's CDR3 is CASSEAGNRGRYEQYF. The CDR3 nucleotides are TGTGCCAGCAGTGAAGCGGGCAACAGGGGGCGTTACGAGCAGTACTTC.

The table lists this clonotype with a few counts. J is TRBJ1-5 and V is TRBV6-1, with D unresolved. The CDR3 runs to 15 residues. CDR1 is MNHNS and CDR2 is SASEGT in the germline V gene. Trimming took off 6 bases at V and 0 bases at J, with 12 bases between the two ends. The CDR3 region is CASRPGEYSNQPQHF. CDR3 nucleotide sequence: TGTGCCAGCAGGCCCGGGGAGTATAGCAATCAGCCCCAGCATTTT.

Remarks on this clonotype: A read error may produce the germline difference seen at one junction end. The V call is TRBV12-3 or TRBV12-4, the J call TRBJ1-6; D is ambiguous. The CDR3 runs 15 residues. CDR3 sequence reads: CASSLSTALGSPLNF. CDR3 coding DNA: TGTGCCAGCAGTTTATCTACAGCCTTGGGTTCACCGCTCAACTTT.

This chain connects TRBV13 to TRBJ2-2; D is uncertain. V was shortened by 5 bases and J by 0 bases, with 10 bases between the two germline ends. This CDR3 is built from 15 residues. CDR1 is PRHDT, CDR2 FYEKMQ, per germline (reference sequence). CDR3 in DNA: TGTGCCAGCAGCAGCCCGCTCCCGAACACCGGGGAGCTGTTTTTT. It translates to CASSSPLPNTGELFF.

The rearrangement joins TRBV20-1 to TRBJ2-7, with D possibly TRBD2 on 7 matching bases. The germline gives CDR1 DFQATT, CDR2 SNEGSKA (reference sequence). This CDR3 is built from 14 residues. The V gene lost 6 bases and the J gene lost 2 bases, with 17 bases spanning the gap. Written as DNA, the CDR3 is TGCAGTGCGAAATTCGGGGGGCGTACCTACGAGCAGTACTTC. This sequence encodes CSAKFGGRTYEQYF.

The table lists this clonotype with many counts. The chain carries TRBV24-1 and TRBJ1-2; 7 bases map to TRBD1. Germline V gene data show CDR1 as KGHDR and CDR2 as SFDVKD. The length of the CDR3 is 13 residues. The V segment lost 5 bases and the J segment 4 bases; nucleotides outside the gene matches: 3. The CDR3, as DNA: TGTGCCACCAGTGGCAGGGGGGCCTATGGCTACACCTTC. This translates into CATSGRGAYGYTF.

This clonotype was counted ten times or more. The rearrangement joins TRBV7-3 to TRBJ2-5; TRBD2 is a possible D gene (6 bases). The CDR3 covers 15 residues. Trimming left V 4 bases short and J 5 bases short, with 17 bases between. CDR1 SGHTA and CDR2 FQGTGA come from the germline V gene. In nucleotides, the CDR3 is TGTGCCAGCAGCTCCGCGGGACGTTCTGGGGAGACCCAGTACTTC. Residues: CASSSAGRSGETQYF.

This clonotype was recorded at least ten times. This sequence joins TRBV2 and TRBJ1-5, with unresolved D. The V end was cut by 3 bases, the J end by 6 bases, with 12 bases between. The CDR3 has 14 amino acids. Germline lookup yields CDR1 SNHLY and CDR2 FYNNEI. The CDR3 reads CASSEEGSGQPQHF. The CDR3 DNA is TGTGCCAGCAGTGAGGAGGGATCGGGTCAGCCCCAGCATTTT. Variable domain in full (rest from reference TRBV2 and TRBJ1-5): EPEVTQTPSHQVTQMGQEVILRCVPISNHLYFYWYRQILGQKVEFLVSFYNNEISEKSEIFDDQFSVERPDGSNFTLKIRSTKLEDSAMYFCASSEEGSGQPQHFGDGTRLSIL.

Ten or more counts support this clonotype. The chain couples TRBV19 to TRBJ1-2; 7 nucleotides match TRBD1. Germline CDR1 reads LNHDA; CDR2 reads SQIVND (reference sequence). V shed 3 bases, J shed 2 bases, and the junction held 9 bases outside the gene matches. The CDR3 totals 16 residues. Here the CDR3 DNA reads TGTGCCAGTAGTATCCATCGGACAGGACCCAACTATGGCTACACCTTC. Its protein is CASSIHRTGPNYGYTF.

This clonotype has at least ten counts. This chain joins TRBV12-3 or TRBV12-4 and TRBJ2-7; TRBD2 matches at 13 bases. J was trimmed by 3 bases and V by 6 bases; bases with no gene match: 5. This CDR3 is 15 amino acids long. CDR3 amino acids: CASSSGLAGVYEQYF. The CDR3 coding sequence is TGTGCCAGCAGCTCAGGACTAGCGGGGGTCTACGAGCAGTACTTC.

As to this clonotype: This may arise from a read error, as a much more abundant clone is one base away. This chain joins TRBV5-8 and TRBJ1-1; D gene ambiguous. Germline lookup yields CDR1 SGHTS and CDR2 YDEGEE. The CDR3 has 13 residues. This chain's CDR3 is CASSLEVDTEACF. In DNA, the CDR3 is TGTGCCAGCAGCTTGGAAGTTGACACTGAAGCTTGCTTT.

This clonotype was picked up many times. The chain carries TRBV20-1 and TRBJ1-5, with TRBD1 matching over 7 bases. There are 15 residues in the CDR3. The junction had 12 bases not matched to a gene; V was cut back by 5 bases and J by 5 bases. Looked up from germline, CDR1 is DFQATT and CDR2 is SNEGSKA (reference sequence). CDR3 protein: CSAGDRLFRHQPQHF. In DNA, the CDR3 is TGCAGTGCTGGGGACAGACTATTTCGGCATCAGCCCCAGCATTTT.

This CDR3 reads CASSMMGQETQYF. CDR3 sequence (DNA): TGTGCCAGTAGTATGATGGGGCAAGAGACCCAGTACTTC. This sequence joins TRBV19 and TRBJ2-5, with unresolved D. V was trimmed by 3 bases and J by 2 bases, leaving 7 bases between them. The germline gives CDR1 LNHDA, CDR2 SQIVND (reference sequence). The CDR3 length is 13 residues.

In this sample, this clonotype turned up many times. This chain uses TRBV12-3 or TRBV12-4 with TRBJ1-1; 8 bases agree with TRBD1. V gave up 5 bases and J gave up 2 bases; unmatched junction bases: 4. This CDR3 has 14 residues. CDR3 nucleotides: TGTGCCAGCAGTAGACAGGGGCAAAACACTGAAGCTTTCTTT. This gives the protein CASSRQGQNTEAFF.

This clonotype appeared many times. The chain recombines TRBV11-2 with TRBJ1-2; perhaps TRBD1 as D (6 bases). V lost 1 base to trimming and J lost 4 bases, with 13 bases between them. The CDR3 spans 15 residues. CDR1 is SGHAT, CDR2 FQNNGV, per germline. The CDR3 loop reads CASSLGTEYVYGYTF. The CDR3 DNA is TGTGCCAGCAGCTTAGGGACAGAGTATGTCTATGGCTACACCTTC.

In this sample, this clonotype turned up a few times. This sequence joins TRBV4-1 and TRBJ2-7, with D possibly called TRBD1 or TRBD2 (5 bases each). The CDR3 is 15 residues long. Germline V gene sequence: CDR1 MGHRA, CDR2 YSYEKL. Trimming shortened V by 1 base and J by 2 bases, and 12 bases separated the two germline ends. The CDR3 DNA is TGCGCCAGCAGCCAAGGCTATCAGGGAGCCTACGAGCAGTACTTC. Its protein product is CASSQGYQGAYEQYF.

This clonotype occurred many times. The gene calls are TRBV7-3 and TRBJ2-7, with 9 bases that match TRBD1. CDR1 is SGHTA and CDR2 is FQGTGA in the germline V gene. CDR3 length: 15 amino acids. V was clipped by 5 bases and J by 3 bases; unmatched bases: 8. CDR3 DNA sequence: TGTGCCAGCAGCAAACAACCGGGACAGGGCTACGAGCAGTACTTC. Amino acids: CASSKQPGQGYEQYF.